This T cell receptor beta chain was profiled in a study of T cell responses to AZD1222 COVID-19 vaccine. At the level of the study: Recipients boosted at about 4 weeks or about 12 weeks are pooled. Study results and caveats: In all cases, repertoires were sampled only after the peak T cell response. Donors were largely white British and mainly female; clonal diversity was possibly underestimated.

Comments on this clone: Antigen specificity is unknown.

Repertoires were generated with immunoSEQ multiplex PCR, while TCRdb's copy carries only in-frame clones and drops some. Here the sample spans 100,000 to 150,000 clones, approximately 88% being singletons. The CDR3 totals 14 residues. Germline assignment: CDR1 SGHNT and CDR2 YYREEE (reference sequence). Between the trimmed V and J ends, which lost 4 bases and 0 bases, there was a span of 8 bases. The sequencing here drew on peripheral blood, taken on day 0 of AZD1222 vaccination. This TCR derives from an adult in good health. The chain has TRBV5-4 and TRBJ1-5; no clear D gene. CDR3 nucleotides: TGTGCCAGCAGCCCAGACAATAGCAATCAGCCCCAGCATTTT. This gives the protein CASSPDNSNQPQHF.